The next 29 T cell receptor beta chains were all read from a single sample in a study of blood T cell repertoires in COVID-19. Produced via immunoSEQ multiplex PCR; TCRdb's table is partial and in-frame only. The sample shows fewer than 350,000 clones, about four fifths of them seen only once. Sequencing was performed on peripheral blood. The receptors here all came from a woman aged 55-70 years with active or convalescent COVID-19.

The chain is built from TRBV11-2 and TRBJ1-2; possibly TRBD1 for D (6 bases). The CDR3 has 15 amino acids. Germline loops: CDR1 SGHAT, CDR2 FQNNGV. V lost 6 bases and J 6 bases, leaving 20 bases between the germline ends. The CDR3 DNA reads as TGTGCCAGCAGTCTCAGGGGTACGGAACTGGATGGCTACACCTTC. Its protein product is CASSLRGTELDGYTF. The whole variable domain, filled in from reference TRBV11-2 and TRBJ1-2, reads EAGVAQSPRYKIIEKRQSVAFWCNPISGHATLYWYQQILGQGPKLLIQFQNNGVVDDSQLPKDRFSAERLKGVDSTLKIQPAKLEDSAVYLCASSLRGTELDGYTFGSGTRLTVV.

This chain joins TRBV5-1 and TRBJ2-7; 7 bases are shared with TRBD2. CDR1 and CDR2 (germline): SGHRS, YFSETQ. V lost 0 bases and J lost 4; bases outside the gene matches: 10. The CDR3 is made up of 16 amino acids. This CDR3 reads CASSLGIRLAHYEQYF. CDR3 coding DNA: TGCGCCAGCAGCTTGGGGATCAGACTAGCTCATTACGAGCAGTACTTC. Full variable domain (remainder filled in from reference TRBV5-1 and TRBJ2-7): KAGVTQTPRYLIKTRGQQVTLSCSPISGHRSVSWYQQTPGQGLQFLFEYFSETQRNKGNFPGRFSGRQFSNSRSEMNVSTLELGDSALYLCASSLGIRLAHYEQYFGPGTRLTVT.

The chain uses TRBV4-2 and TRBJ2-7, with 7 bases fitting TRBD1. Trimming took 0 bases from V and 5 from J; bases not matched to a gene: 7. This CDR3 comprises 15 residues. Germline CDR1 is LGHNA and CDR2 is YNFKEQ. CDR3 region: CASSQEAHRGHEQYF. The CDR3 coding sequence is TGTGCCAGCAGCCAAGAAGCCCACAGGGGACACGAGCAGTACTTC.

The chain links TRBV9 to TRBJ1-5, with D hard to call. The CDR3 extends over 15 amino acids. The V end lost 0 bases, the J end lost 7 bases, and 14 bases lay between the germline ends. The germline CDR1 and CDR2 sequences are SGDLS and YYNGEE. The CDR3 reads CASSVAPDEGQPQHF. The CDR3 DNA reads TGTGCCAGCAGCGTAGCGCCAGATGAGGGACAGCCCCAGCATTTT.

The chain couples TRBV4-2 to TRBJ2-5; TRBD1 is a possible D gene (6 bases). The CDR3 length is 18 residues. V gave up 3 bases and J gave up 0 bases, with 20 bases separating them. Germline V gene lookup returns CDR1 LGHNA and CDR2 YNFKEQ. CDR3 in amino acids: CASSHPGKLRTDQETQYF. As DNA, the CDR3 is TGTGCCAGCAGCCACCCGGGGAAACTCCGGACAGACCAAGAGACCCAGTACTTC.

The chain uses TRBV5-3 and TRBJ2-1; TRBD1 matches 9 bases. TRBV5-3 is identified as an open reading frame with a role that is uncertain. The CDR3 runs 16 residues. Trimming cost V 3 bases and J 7 bases; bases outside gene matches: 11. The CDR3 DNA reads as TGTGCCAGAAGCTATAGGGACAGGGAATTTCGAAATGAGCAGTTCTTC. It specifies CARSYRDREFRNEQFF.

The V gene is TRBV7-9, the J gene TRBJ2-1; 12 positions match TRBD2. Per the germline V gene, CDR1 is SEHNR and CDR2 is FQNEAQ (reference sequence). V gave up 3 bases and J gave up 4 bases; unmatched junction bases: 1. CDR3 length: 15 amino acids. DNA of the CDR3: TGTGCCAGCAGCTTTACTAGCGGGGGGTACAATGAGCAGTTCTTC. It is translated as CASSFTSGGYNEQFF. Based on the CDR3 plus reference TRBV7-9 and TRBJ2-1, the full variable domain is DTGVSQNPRHKITKRGQNVTFRCDPISEHNRLYWYRQTLGQGPEFLTYFQNEAQLEKSRLLSDRFSAERPKGSFSTLEIQRTEQGDSAMYLCASSFTSGGYNEQFFGPGTRLTVL.

V gene TRBV10-3 combines with J gene TRBJ2-1, with 7 bases matching TRBD2. Per the germline V gene, CDR1 is ENHRY and CDR2 is SYGVKD. Losses at the gene ends were 6 bases for V and 8 bases for J; bases not matched to a gene: 13. The CDR3 sequence is 15 residues long. The CDR3 protein is CAISASGVAGDEQFF. The CDR3 DNA reads as TGTGCCATCAGCGCCAGCGGGGTCGCCGGCGATGAGCAGTTCTTC.

The chain combines TRBV28 with TRBJ1-6; maybe TRBD1 (5 bases). The CDR3 has 13 residues. The ends were cut back, 10 bases at V and 3 bases at J, with 10 bases in the middle. Germline V lookup: CDR1 MDHEN, CDR2 SYDVKM. The CDR3 here is CATQGGYNSPLHF. The CDR3, as DNA: TGTGCCACCCAGGGAGGCTATAATTCACCCCTCCACTTT.

This chain joins TRBV5-6 and TRBJ1-2; D gene uncertain. Trimming took off 4 bases at V and 0 bases at J, with 10 bases between the two ends. Germline CDR1 SGHDT, CDR2 YYEEEE. CDR3 length equals 14 residues. CDR3 sequence (DNA): TGTGCCAGCAGCCCTGAGGAGCCTAACTATGGCTACACCTTC. Its protein is CASSPEEPNYGYTF.

The chain has TRBV5-5 and TRBJ2-1; the D is unclear. The V gene lost 5 bases and the J gene lost 2 bases, with 8 bases spanning the gap. CDR1 is SGHKS, CDR2 YYEKEE, per germline (reference sequence). The CDR3 length is 13 residues. The DNA of the CDR3 is TGTGCCAGCAGACCCGACACCTACAATGAGCAGTTCTTC. Translated, it gives CASRPDTYNEQFF.

V and J are TRBV18 and TRBJ1-1; 7 bases are a match to TRBD1. This CDR3 has 14 residues. CDR1 is KGHSH and CDR2 is LQKENI in the germline V gene. V trimming: 1 base; J trimming: 5 bases; junction bases outside the gene matches: 4. CDR3 DNA: TGTGCCAGCTCACCACAGGGGGCGCGGACTGAAGCTTTCTTT. It translates to CASSPQGARTEAFF. Full variable domain (missing parts from reference TRBV18 and TRBJ1-1): NAGVMQNPRHLVRRRGQEARLRCSPMKGHSHVYWYRQLPEEGLKFMVYLQKENIIDESGMPKERFSAEFPKEGPSILRIQQVVRGDSAAYFCASSPQGARTEAFFGQGTRLTVV.

This clone was detected a few times. The chain links TRBV2 to TRBJ1-5; D is ambiguous. V was pared by 3 bases and J by 5 bases, with 8 bases between. The CDR3 is 13 amino acids. CDR1 is SNHLY, CDR2 FYNNEI, per germline. Here the CDR3 reads CASSDALDQPQHF. The CDR3 region has the DNA TGTGCCAGCAGTGACGCTCTAGATCAGCCCCAGCATTTT.

The chain recombines TRBV19 with TRBJ2-7; 8 bases are a match to TRBD1. CDR3 length: 16 amino acids. V was clipped by 6 bases and J by 6 bases; unmatched bases: 16. The germline CDR1 and CDR2 sequences are LNHDA and SQIVND (reference sequence). The CDR3 nucleotides are TGTGCCAGTAGCCGCTCACTCGGACAGGGATGGGGCGAGCAGTACTTC. Residues: CASSRSLGQGWGEQYF.

The genes are TRBV3-1 (or the pseudogene TRBV3-2) and TRBJ1-5; the D is unclear. Trimming shortened V by 3 bases and J by 11 bases, and 14 bases separated the two germline ends. The CDR3 loop spans 13 amino acids. Germline V lookup: CDR1 LGHDT, CDR2 YNNKEL (reference sequence). The CDR3 here is CASSQGRAEAQHF. The CDR3 nucleotides are TGTGCCAGCAGCCAGGGTAGGGCGGAGGCCCAGCATTTT.

This clone has just one count. V is TRBV7-2 and J is TRBJ1-2; 9 bases line up with TRBD1. Germline values: CDR1 SGHTA, CDR2 FQGNSA. This CDR3 has 22 residues. After removal of 0 bases from V and 5 bases from J, the junction contained 25 bases not matched to a gene. CDR3 loop: CASSLARDRGAMGSKVGYGYTF. CDR3 bases: TGTGCCAGCAGCTTAGCAAGAGACAGGGGGGCTATGGGTTCAAAGGTCGGGTATGGCTACACCTTC.

The CDR3 bases are TGTGCCAGCAGCTTATCTAACAGCGGCGGCTACACCTTC. This sequence encodes CASSLSNSGGYTF. This chain links TRBV11-2 with TRBJ1-2, with unresolved D. CDR3 length: 13 residues. CDR1 is SGHAT and CDR2 is FQNNGV in the germline V gene. V gave up 2 bases and J gave up 8 bases, with 12 bases separating them.

The chain links TRBV5-4 to TRBJ1-2; D gene unclear. CDR1 is SGHNT, CDR2 YYREEE, per germline (reference sequence). The V and J ends lost 0 bases and 4 bases respectively, with 10 bases between them. There are 14 residues in the CDR3. Written as DNA, the CDR3 is TGTGCCAGCAGCTTGGTACTAGGACTCTATGGCTACACCTTC. It is translated as CASSLVLGLYGYTF.

This clone has only a few counts. The rearrangement links TRBV7-9 to TRBJ1-2; D remains ambiguous. With 3 bases removed from V and 0 bases from J, the gap between germline ends came to 2 bases. The CDR3 sequence is 12 residues long. The V gene's germline CDR1 is SEHNR and CDR2 FQNEAQ (reference sequence). The CDR3 here is CASSFTNYGYTF. Here the CDR3 DNA reads TGTGCCAGCAGCTTTACTAACTATGGCTACACCTTC.

This rearrangement joins TRBV4-3 to TRBJ1-2; D remains ambiguous. The CDR3 runs 14 residues. The germline CDR1 and CDR2 sequences are LGHNA and YSLEER. Trimming took off 0 bases at V and 4 bases at J, with 9 bases between the two ends. The CDR3 sequence: CASSQDYSPYGYTF. The CDR3 DNA follows: TGCGCCAGCAGCCAAGACTACAGTCCCTATGGCTACACCTTC.

This chain joins TRBV19 and TRBJ2-2, with 8 bases lining up with TRBD1. Losses at the gene ends were 1 base for V and 3 bases for J; bases not matched to a gene: 1. The CDR3 extends over 15 amino acids. Germline V gene sequence: CDR1 LNHDA, CDR2 SQIVND (reference sequence). The CDR3 DNA reads as TGTGCCAGTAGTATAGGGACAGGGTACACCGGGGAGCTGTTTTTT. Amino acids: CASSIGTGYTGELFF.

V is TRBV27 and J is TRBJ1-1; weak D call: TRBD1 (6 bases). The CDR3 sequence is 13 residues long. CDR1 MNHEY and CDR2 SMNVEV come from the germline V gene (reference sequence). V lost 7 bases, J lost 4 bases, and 13 bases lay in between. CDR3 residues: CASMGGGGTEAFF. DNA of the CDR3: TGTGCCAGCATGGGAGGGGGAGGCACTGAAGCTTTCTTT.

This sequence joins TRBV10-3 and TRBJ1-1, with 7 nucleotides matching TRBD1. This CDR3 spans 13 amino acids. Losses at the gene ends were 6 bases for V and 4 bases for J; bases not matched to a gene: 5. Germline values: CDR1 ENHRY, CDR2 SYGVKD. In nucleotides, the CDR3 is TGTGCCATCAGCAGACAGGGCGGCACTGAAGCTTTCTTT. Protein product: CAISRQGGTEAFF.

This clone showed up just once. The rearrangement joins TRBV7-9 to TRBJ2-7; 7 nucleotides line up with TRBD1. This CDR3 comprises 15 residues. Germline trimming cut 6 bases from V and 0 bases from J; bases unmatched to any gene: 8. CDR1 is SEHNR and CDR2 is FQNEAQ in the germline V gene (reference sequence). The CDR3 is CASRSTGEGSYEQYF. As DNA, the CDR3 is TGTGCCAGCAGGTCTACAGGGGAAGGCTCCTACGAGCAGTACTTC.

The chain links TRBV14 to TRBJ1-5, with D maybe TRBD1 (5 bases). V was shortened by 1 base and J by 1 base, with 11 bases between the two germline ends. Germline CDR1 and CDR2: SGHDN and FVKESK. The CDR3 runs to 16 residues. The CDR3 sequence: CASSQVEAGSNQPQHF. The CDR3 bases are TGTGCCAGCAGCCAAGTAGAAGCAGGGAGCAATCAGCCCCAGCATTTT.

The chain couples TRBV5-6 to TRBJ1-2; perhaps TRBD1 as D (5 bases). This CDR3 comprises 14 residues. V lost 3 bases, J lost 0 bases, and 9 bases lay in between. CDR1 is SGHDT and CDR2 is YYEEEE in the germline V gene. CDR3 loop: CASSSSRANYGYTF. The CDR3 nucleotides read TGTGCCAGCAGCTCGAGCAGGGCTAACTATGGCTACACCTTC.

The chain carries TRBV7-2 and TRBJ1-2; TRBD1 is a possible D gene (5 bases). The V gene's germline CDR1 is SGHTA and CDR2 FQGNSA. The length of the CDR3 is 13 residues. Trimming removed 5 bases at V and 4 bases at J, with 11 bases between. CDR3 in amino acids: CASSPGGVYGYTF. CDR3 bases: TGTGCCAGCAGCCCCGGGGGGGTCTATGGCTACACCTTC.

V gene TRBV7-9 combines with J gene TRBJ2-2, with no clear D. V was pared by 5 bases and J by 1 base, with 11 bases between. This CDR3 is 15 amino acids long. Looked up from germline, CDR1 is SEHNR and CDR2 is FQNEAQ (reference sequence). The CDR3 is CASSLSYRNTGELFF. Written as DNA, the CDR3 is TGTGCCAGCAGCCTATCCTACAGGAACACCGGGGAGCTGTTTTTT.

This clone turned up a few times. DNA for the CDR3: TGTGCCAGCAGCGGGGGAGTTGGCAATCAGCCCCAGCATTTT. Its translation: CASSGGVGNQPQHF. This rearrangement joins TRBV6-5 to TRBJ1-5, with D perhaps TRBD1 (5 bases). V was trimmed by 6 bases and J by 2 bases, leaving 11 bases between them. This CDR3 is built from 14 residues. In germline, CDR1 is MNHEY, CDR2 SVGAGI.